This T cell receptor beta chain was documented in a study of blood T cells in healthy people across ages. This CDR3 comprises 16 residues. CDR1 is MGHDK and CDR2 is SYGVNS in the germline V gene. V was pared by 6 bases and J by 1 base, with 18 bases between. The authors ran a second PCR of roughly 6 to 12 cycles using a sample-barcoded 5' primer and a J-beta primer mix. Every cDNA molecule bore a tag from a template-switch adaptor containing 12 random nucleotides. TCRdb called the 5' RACE reads again in MiXCR, with one record for every CDR3 protein. The sample yields roughly 650,000 distinct CDR3 sequences, 32% seen once. Study findings and constraints: When set beside aged donors, long-lived donors presented more naive CD4+ cells and higher diversity. Naive T cell percentage strongly correlated with TCR beta diversity.

This clonotype was recorded many times. The antigen remains undetermined. The receptor was isolated from a woman aged 80 or over in good health. Sequencing was done on a sample of blood. The chain recombines TRBV25-1 with TRBJ1-1; unclear D gene. CDR3 sequence (DNA): TGTGCCAGCAGCCCCCCCGGACGCAGTCCGAACACTGAAGCTTTCTTT. Translated: CASSPPGRSPNTEAFF.